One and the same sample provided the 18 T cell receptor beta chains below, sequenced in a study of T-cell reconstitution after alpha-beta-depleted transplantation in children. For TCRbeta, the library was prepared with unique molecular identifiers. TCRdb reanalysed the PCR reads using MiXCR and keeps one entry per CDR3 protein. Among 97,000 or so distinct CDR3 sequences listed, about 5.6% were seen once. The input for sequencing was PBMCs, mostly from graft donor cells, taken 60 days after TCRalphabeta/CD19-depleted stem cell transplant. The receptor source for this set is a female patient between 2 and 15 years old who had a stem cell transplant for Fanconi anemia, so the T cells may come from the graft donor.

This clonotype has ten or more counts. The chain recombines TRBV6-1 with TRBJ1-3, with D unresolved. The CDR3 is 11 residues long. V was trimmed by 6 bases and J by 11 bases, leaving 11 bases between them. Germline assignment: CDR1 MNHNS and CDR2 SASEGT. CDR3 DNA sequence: TGTGCCAGCAGCTTGGGTGCCGCCATATATTTT. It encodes CASSLGAAIYF.

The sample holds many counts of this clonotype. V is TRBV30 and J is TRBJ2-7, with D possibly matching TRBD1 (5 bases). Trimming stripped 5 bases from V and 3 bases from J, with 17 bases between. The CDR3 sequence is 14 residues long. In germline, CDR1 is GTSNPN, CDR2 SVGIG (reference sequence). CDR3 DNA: TGTGCCTGGGGCAGGGTCCTGAAGGACTACGAGCAGTACTTC. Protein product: CAWGRVLKDYEQYF.

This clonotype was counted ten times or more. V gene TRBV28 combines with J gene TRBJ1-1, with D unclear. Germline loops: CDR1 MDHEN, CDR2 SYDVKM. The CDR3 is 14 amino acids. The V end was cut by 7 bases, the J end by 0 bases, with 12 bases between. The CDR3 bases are TGTGCCAGCATTAGCAGGAGCTTGAACACTGAAGCTTTCTTT. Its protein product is CASISRSLNTEAFF.

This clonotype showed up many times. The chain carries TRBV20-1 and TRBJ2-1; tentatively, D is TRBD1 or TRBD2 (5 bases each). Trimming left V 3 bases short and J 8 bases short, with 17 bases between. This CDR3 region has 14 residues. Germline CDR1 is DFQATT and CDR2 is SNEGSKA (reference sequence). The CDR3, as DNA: TGCAGTGCTAGGGGGGTCGTGGGCAGGGATGAGCAGTTCTTC. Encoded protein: CSARGVVGRDEQFF.

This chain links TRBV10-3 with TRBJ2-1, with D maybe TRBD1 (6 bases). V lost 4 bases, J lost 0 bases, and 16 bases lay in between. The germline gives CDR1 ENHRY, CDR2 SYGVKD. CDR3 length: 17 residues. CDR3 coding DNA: TGTGCCATCAGTGGGATTGTAGAGGGACACTCCTACAATGAGCAGTTCTTC. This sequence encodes CAISGIVEGHSYNEQFF.

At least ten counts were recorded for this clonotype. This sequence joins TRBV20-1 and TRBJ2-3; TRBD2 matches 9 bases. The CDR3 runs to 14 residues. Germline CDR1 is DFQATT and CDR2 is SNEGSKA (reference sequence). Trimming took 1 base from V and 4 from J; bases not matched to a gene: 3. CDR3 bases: TGCAGTGCTAGAGTGGCGGGAGGGCCAGATACGCAGTATTTT. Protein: CSARVAGGPDTQYF.

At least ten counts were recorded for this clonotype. The CDR3 sequence: CATSDFSVGTDTQYF. DNA for the CDR3: TGTGCCACCAGTGATTTTTCGGTGGGCACAGATACGCAGTATTTT. This chain joins TRBV24-1 and TRBJ2-3; D gene unclear. This CDR3 has 15 amino acids. Deletions cut 1 base from V and 1 base from J, with 8 bases between. From germline, CDR1 is KGHDR and CDR2 SFDVKD.

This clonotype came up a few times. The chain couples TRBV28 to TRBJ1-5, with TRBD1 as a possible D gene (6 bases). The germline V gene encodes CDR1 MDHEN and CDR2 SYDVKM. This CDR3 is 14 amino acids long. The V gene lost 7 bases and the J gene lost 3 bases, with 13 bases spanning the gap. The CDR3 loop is CASNHRAFNQPQHF. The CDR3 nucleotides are TGTGCCAGCAATCACAGGGCCTTCAATCAGCCCCAGCATTTT.

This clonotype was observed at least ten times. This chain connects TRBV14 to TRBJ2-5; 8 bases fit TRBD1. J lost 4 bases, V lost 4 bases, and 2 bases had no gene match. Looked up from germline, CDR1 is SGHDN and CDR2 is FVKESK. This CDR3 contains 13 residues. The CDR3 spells CASSRDRGETQYF. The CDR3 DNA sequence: TGTGCCAGCAGCCGTGACAGGGGAGAGACCCAGTACTTC.

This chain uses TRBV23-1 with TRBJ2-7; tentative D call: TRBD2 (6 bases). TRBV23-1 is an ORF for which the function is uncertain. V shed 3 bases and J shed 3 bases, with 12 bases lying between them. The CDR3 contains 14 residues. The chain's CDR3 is CASSQTGEFYEQYF. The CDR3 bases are TGCGCCAGCAGTCAGACGGGAGAGTTCTACGAGCAGTACTTC.

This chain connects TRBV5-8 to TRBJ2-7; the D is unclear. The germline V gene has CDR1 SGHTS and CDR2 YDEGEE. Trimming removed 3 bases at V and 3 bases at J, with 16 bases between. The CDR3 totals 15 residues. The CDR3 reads CASSYMSTDNYEQYF. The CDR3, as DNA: TGTGCCAGCAGCTACATGTCGACGGATAACTACGAGCAGTACTTC.

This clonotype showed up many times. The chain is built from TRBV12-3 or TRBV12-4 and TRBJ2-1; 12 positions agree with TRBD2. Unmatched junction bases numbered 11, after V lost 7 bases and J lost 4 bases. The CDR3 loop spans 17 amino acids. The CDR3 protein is CASTKRLAGVGYNEQFF. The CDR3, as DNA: TGTGCCAGCACCAAAAGACTAGCGGGAGTAGGGTACAATGAGCAGTTCTTC.

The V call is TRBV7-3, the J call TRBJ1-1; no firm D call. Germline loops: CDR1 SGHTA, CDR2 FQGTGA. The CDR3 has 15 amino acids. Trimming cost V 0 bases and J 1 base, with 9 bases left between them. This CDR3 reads CASSLTGRANTEAFF. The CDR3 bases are TGTGCCAGCAGCTTAACAGGGCGGGCGAACACTGAAGCTTTCTTT.

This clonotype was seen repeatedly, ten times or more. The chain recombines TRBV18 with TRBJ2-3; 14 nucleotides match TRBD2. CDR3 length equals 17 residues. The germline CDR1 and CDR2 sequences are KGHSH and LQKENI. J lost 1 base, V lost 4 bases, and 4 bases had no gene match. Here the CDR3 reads CASSQPGLAGGTDTQYF. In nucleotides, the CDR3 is TGTGCCAGCTCACAGCCGGGACTAGCGGGGGGCACAGATACGCAGTATTTT.

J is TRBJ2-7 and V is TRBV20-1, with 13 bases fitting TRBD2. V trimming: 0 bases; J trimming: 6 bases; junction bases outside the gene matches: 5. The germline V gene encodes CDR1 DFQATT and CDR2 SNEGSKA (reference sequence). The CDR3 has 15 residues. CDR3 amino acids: CSARDGGLAGFEQYF. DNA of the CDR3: TGCAGTGCTAGAGATGGGGGACTAGCGGGATTCGAGCAGTACTTC.

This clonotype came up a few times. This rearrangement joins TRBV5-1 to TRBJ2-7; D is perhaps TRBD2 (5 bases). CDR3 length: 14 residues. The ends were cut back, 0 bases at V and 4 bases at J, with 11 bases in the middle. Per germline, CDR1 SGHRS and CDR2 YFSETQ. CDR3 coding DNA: TGCGCCAGCAGCTTGGGGGCGGGCCAGTACGAGCAGTACTTC. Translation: CASSLGAGQYEQYF.

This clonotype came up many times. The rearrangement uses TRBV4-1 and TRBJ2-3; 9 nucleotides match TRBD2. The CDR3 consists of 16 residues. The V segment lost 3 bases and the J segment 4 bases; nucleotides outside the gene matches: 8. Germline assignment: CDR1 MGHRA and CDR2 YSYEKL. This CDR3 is CASSHPVSGSADTQYF. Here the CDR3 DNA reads TGCGCCAGCAGCCACCCAGTTAGCGGGAGCGCAGATACGCAGTATTTT.

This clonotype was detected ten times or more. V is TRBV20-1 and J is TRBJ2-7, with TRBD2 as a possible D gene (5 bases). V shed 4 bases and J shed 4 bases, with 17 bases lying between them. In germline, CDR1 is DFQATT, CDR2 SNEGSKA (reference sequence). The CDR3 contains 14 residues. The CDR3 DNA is TGCAGTGCTACCGCGGGTATGTCCGGATACGAGCAGTACTTC. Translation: CSATAGMSGYEQYF.